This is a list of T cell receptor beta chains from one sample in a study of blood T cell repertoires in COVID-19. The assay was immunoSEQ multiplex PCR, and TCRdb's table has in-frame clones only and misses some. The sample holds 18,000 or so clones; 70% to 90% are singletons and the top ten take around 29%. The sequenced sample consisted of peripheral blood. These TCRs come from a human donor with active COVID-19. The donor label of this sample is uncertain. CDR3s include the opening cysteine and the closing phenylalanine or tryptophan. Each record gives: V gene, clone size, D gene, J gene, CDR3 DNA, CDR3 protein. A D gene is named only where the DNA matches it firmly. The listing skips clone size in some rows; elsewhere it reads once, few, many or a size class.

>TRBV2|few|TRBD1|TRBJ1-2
TGTGCCAGCAGTGACTCGTTTAGGGGGCAGGATGGCTACACCTTC
CASSDSFRGQDGYTF
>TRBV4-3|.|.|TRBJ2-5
TGCGCCAGCAGTTATACGGGCCAAGAGACCCAGTACTTC
CASSYTGQETQYF
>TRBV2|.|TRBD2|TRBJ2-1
TGTGCCAGCAGGAGACTAGCGCAGAACAATGAGCAGTTCTTC
CASRRLAQNNEQFF
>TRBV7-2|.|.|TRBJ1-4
TGTGCCAGCAGCTTAGCCGGGGCGTCAGCGGGTGAAAAACTGTTTTTT
CASSLAGASAGEKLFF
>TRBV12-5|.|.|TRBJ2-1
TGTGCTAGTGGTTTGGGTGTTAGGGGAGGCTCCTACAATGAGCAGTTCTTC
CASGLGVRGGSYNEQFF
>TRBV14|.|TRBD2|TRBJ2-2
TGTGCCAGCAGCGGACGGCCGGGGGGTTCGACCGGGGAGCTGTTTTTT
CASSGRPGGSTGELFF
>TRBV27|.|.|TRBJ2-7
TGTGCCAGCAGGTCAGGGTGGAGCTCCTACGAGCAGTACTTC
CASRSGWSSYEQYF
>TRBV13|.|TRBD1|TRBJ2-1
TGTGCCAGCAGTCCAGGGGGCTCTGTCAATGAGCAGTTCTTC
CASSPGGSVNEQFF
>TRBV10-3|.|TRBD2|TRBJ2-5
TGTGCCATCGCCCCAGCGGGGGCCCAAGTGGGGACCCAGTACTTC
CAIAPAGAQVGTQYF
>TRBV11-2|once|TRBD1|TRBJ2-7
TGTGCCAGCAGCTTAGCGGTGACAGGGAGCGAGCAGTACTTC
CASSLAVTGSEQYF
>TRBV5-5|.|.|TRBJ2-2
TGTGCCAGCAGCTTGACGGCGGGGGCGTTCTCCGGGGAGCTGTTTTTT
CASSLTAGAFSGELFF
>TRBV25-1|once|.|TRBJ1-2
TGTGCCAGCAGTGGCCTCGGGGGTACTGGCTACACCTTC
CASSGLGGTGYTF
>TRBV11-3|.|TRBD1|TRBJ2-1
TGTGCCAGCAGCCTCGAAACAGGGGCCTTCAATGAGCAGTTCTTC
CASSLETGAFNEQFF
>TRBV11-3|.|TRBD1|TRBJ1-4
TGTGCCAGCAGCCGGGACAGGGATGGAAAACTGTTTTTT
CASSRDRDGKLFF
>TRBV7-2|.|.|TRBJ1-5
TGTGCCAGCAGCCTACAGGGCATGGGTCAGCCCCAGCATTTT
CASSLQGMGQPQHF
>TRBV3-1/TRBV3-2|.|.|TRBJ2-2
TGTGCCAGCAGCCCCCCGGGACTGCCCCCCGGGGAGCTGTTTTTT
CASSPPGLPPGELFF
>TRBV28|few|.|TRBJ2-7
TGTGCCAGCAGTTTCCTGGGCCCAGACCCCTACGAGCAGTACTTC
CASSFLGPDPYEQYF
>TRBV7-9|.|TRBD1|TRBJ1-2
TGTGCCAGCAGCTTAGGGTCGGGACAGCTGGGTGGCTACACCTTC
CASSLGSGQLGGYTF
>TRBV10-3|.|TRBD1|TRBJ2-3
TGTGCCATCAGTGATAAGAGAGACAGGGCCAGGGATACGCAGTATTTT
CAISDKRDRARDTQYF
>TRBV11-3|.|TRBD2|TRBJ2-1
TGTGCCAGCAGCTTTATAAGCGGGAGTAACAATGAGCAGTTCTTC
CASSFISGSNNEQFF
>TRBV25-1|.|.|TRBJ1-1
TGTGCCAGCAGTGAGGTCGGGAACACTGAAGCTTTCTTT
CASSEVGNTEAFF
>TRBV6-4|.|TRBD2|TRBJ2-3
TGTGCCAGCGGAGCGGGGCACACAGATACGCAGTATTTT
CASGAGHTDTQYF
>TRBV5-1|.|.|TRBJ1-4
TGCGCCAGCAGGGAGGGATCAACTAATGAAAAACTGTTTTTT
CASREGSTNEKLFF
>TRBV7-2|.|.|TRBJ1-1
TGTGCCAGCAGCGCAAGGGGTATCGAGCGCACTGAAGCTTTCTTT
CASSARGIERTEAFF
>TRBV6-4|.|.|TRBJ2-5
TGTGCCAGCAGTGAATCGGCAGGAGGGGAGACCCAGTACTTC
CASSESAGGETQYF
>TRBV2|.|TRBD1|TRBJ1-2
TGTGCCAGAGCGGGACAGGGGATTCGGTTGGACTATGGCTACACCTTC
CARAGQGIRLDYGYTF
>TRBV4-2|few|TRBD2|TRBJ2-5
TGTGCCAGCAGCCAAGATGGGACTCCAGGCGGGGGGGAGACCCAGTACTTC
CASSQDGTPGGGETQYF
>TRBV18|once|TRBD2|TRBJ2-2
TGTGCCAGCTCACCAGAGCGGGGGCGGCCCAGGGAGCTGTTTTTT
CASSPERGRPRELFF
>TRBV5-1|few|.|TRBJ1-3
TGCGCCAGCAGTTCGTCAGGGGCAGGGGTTGGAAACACCATATATTTT
CASSSSGAGVGNTIYF
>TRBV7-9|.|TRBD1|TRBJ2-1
TGTGCCAGCAGCCCCAATCCCGGGACAGGGTTTGATGGCAATGAGCAGTTCTTC
CASSPNPGTGFDGNEQFF
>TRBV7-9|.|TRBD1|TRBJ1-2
TGTGCCAGCAGCTTGCCAGCCGGACAGGGGGCGGATTTTGGCTACACCTTC
CASSLPAGQGADFGYTF
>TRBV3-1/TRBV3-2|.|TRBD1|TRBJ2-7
TGTGCCAGCAGCCCGGAGACAGGGGGTAAGGAGGAGCAGTACTTC
CASSPETGGKEEQYF
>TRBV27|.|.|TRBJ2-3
TGTGCCAGCAGTTCCTCTCTTGGGGGAGGTACCACAGATACGCAGTATTTT
CASSSSLGGGTTDTQYF
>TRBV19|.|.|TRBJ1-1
TGTGCCAGTAGTATAGGGCCGGGGAACACTGAAGCTTTCTTT
CASSIGPGNTEAFF
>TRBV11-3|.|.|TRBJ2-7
TGTGCCAGCAGCTCGAACTCGGGACAATACGAGCAGTACTTC
CASSSNSGQYEQYF
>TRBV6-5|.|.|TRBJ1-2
TGTGCCAGCAGTAGCTCCGGTGGCTACACCTTC
CASSSSGGYTF
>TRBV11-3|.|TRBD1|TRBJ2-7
TGTGCCAGCAGCCCTGGGGACAGGGCCTACGAGCAGTACTTC
CASSPGDRAYEQYF
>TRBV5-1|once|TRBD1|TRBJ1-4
TGCGCCAGCAGCGGCGGACAGGGAAGTATAGCTAATGAAAAACTGTTTTTT
CASSGGQGSIANEKLFF
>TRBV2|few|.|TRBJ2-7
TGTGCCAGCAGTGAAGGAGTTTACGAGCAGTACTTC
CASSEGVYEQYF
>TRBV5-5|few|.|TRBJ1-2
TGTGCCAGCAGCTTGGAGCGGGTTCGCAGGGCGGACTATGGCTACACCTTC
CASSLERVRRADYGYTF
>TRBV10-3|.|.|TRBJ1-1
TGTGCCATCAGTGAGCGGGGGAACACTGAAGCTTTCTTT
CAISERGNTEAFF
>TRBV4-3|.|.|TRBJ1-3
TGCGCCAGCAGCCAAGATATTCTGACAGAAGGAAACACCATATATTTT
CASSQDILTEGNTIYF
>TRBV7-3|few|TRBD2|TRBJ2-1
TGTGCCAGCAGCTTAACTCTAGCGGGAGAGGCTGGTGAGCAGTTCTTC
CASSLTLAGEAGEQFF
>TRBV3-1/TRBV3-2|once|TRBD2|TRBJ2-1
TGTGCCAGCAGCCAAGATTTGCTAGCGGGGGATAATGAGCAGTTCTTC
CASSQDLLAGDNEQFF
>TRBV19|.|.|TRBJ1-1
TGTGCCAGTAGTATTAATGCGAGGACTGAAGCTTTCTTT
CASSINARTEAFF